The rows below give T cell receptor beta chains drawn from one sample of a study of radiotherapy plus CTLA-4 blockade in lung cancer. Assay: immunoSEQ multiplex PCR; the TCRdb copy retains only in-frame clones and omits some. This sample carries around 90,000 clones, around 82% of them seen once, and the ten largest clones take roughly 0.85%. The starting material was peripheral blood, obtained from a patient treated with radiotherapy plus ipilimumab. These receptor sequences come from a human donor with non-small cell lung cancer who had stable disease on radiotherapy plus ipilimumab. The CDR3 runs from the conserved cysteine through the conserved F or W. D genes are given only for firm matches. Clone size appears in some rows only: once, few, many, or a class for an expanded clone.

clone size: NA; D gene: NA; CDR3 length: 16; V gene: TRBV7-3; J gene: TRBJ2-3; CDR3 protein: CASSLMGGSSTDTQYF; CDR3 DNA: TGTGCCAGCAGCTTAATGGGCGGATCTAGCACAGATACGCAGTATTTT
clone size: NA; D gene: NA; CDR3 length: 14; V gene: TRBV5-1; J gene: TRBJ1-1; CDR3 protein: CASSLQVMNTEAFF; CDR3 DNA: TGCGCCAGCAGCTTACAGGTTATGAACACTGAAGCTTTCTTT
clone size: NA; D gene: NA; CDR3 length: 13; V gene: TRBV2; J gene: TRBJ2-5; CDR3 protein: CASSEQGLETQYF; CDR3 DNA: TGTGCCAGCAGTGAACAGGGGTTAGAGACCCAGTACTTC
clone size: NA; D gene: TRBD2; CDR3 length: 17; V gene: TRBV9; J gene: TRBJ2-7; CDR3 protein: CASSPLPGLAGAYEQYF; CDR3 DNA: TGTGCCAGCAGCCCCCTCCCCGGACTAGCGGGAGCCTACGAGCAGTACTTC
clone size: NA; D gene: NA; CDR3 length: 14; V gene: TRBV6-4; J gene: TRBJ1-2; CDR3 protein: CASSRDPLDYGYTF; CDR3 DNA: TGTGCCAGCAGCCGGGACCCACTGGACTATGGCTACACCTTC
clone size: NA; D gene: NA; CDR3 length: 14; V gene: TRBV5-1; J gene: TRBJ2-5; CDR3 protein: CASSLDPKGETQYF; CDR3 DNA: TGCGCCAGCAGCTTGGACCCTAAAGGAGAGACCCAGTACTTC
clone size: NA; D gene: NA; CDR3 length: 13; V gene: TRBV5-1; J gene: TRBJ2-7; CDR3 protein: CASSLPGLYEQYF; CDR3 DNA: TGCGCCAGCAGCTTACCCGGACTCTACGAGCAGTACTTC
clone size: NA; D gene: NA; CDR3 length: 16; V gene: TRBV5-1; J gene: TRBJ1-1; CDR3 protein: CASSPGSKPLNTEAFF; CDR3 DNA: TGCGCCAGCAGCCCCGGGTCTAAACCCTTGAACACTGAAGCTTTCTTT
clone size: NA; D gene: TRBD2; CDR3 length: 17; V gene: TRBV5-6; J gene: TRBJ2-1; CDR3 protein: CASSLITSGSPHNEQFF; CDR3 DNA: TGTGCCAGCAGCTTGATAACTAGCGGGAGCCCCCACAATGAGCAGTTCTTC
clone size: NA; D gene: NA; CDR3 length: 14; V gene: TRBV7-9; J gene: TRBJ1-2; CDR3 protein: CASPRLQGPEGYTF; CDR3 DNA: TGTGCCAGTCCTCGCCTTCAGGGACCCGAGGGCTACACCTTC
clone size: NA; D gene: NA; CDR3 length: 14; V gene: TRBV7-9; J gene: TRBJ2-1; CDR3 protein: CASRMGLAGNEQFF; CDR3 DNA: TGTGCCAGCAGAATGGGGCTAGCAGGTAATGAGCAGTTCTTC
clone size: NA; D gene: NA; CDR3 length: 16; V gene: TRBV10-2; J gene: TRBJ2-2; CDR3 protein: CASSEPTRIRTGELFF; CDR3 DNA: TGCGCCAGCAGTGAGCCCACACGTATCAGGACCGGGGAGCTGTTTTTT
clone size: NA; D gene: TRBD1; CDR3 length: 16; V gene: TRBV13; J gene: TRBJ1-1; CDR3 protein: CASSFGTGDMDTEAFF; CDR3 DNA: TGTGCCAGCAGCTTCGGGACAGGGGATATGGACACTGAAGCTTTCTTT
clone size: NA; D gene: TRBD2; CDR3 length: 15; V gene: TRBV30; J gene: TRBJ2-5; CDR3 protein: CASDTIAGGGETQYF; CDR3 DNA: TGTGCCTCTGATACTATAGCGGGAGGGGGAGAGACCCAGTACTTC
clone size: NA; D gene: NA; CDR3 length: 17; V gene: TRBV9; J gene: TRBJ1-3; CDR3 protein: CASTLYGGVSAGNTIYF; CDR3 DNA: TGTGCCAGCACCCTTTATGGGGGGGTGTCGGCTGGAAACACCATATATTTT
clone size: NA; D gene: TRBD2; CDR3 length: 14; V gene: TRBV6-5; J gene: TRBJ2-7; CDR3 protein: CASSKTSAGYEQYF; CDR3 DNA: TGTGCCAGCAGCAAGACTAGCGCCGGCTACGAGCAGTACTTC
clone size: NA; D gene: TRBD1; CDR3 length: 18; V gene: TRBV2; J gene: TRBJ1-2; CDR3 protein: CASRRGPGQGVGRYGYTF; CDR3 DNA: TGTGCCAGCAGGAGGGGTCCGGGACAGGGGGTCGGGAGGTATGGCTACACCTTC
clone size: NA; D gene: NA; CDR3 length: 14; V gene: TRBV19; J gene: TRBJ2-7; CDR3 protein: CASSATVSSYEQYF; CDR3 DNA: TGTGCCAGTAGTGCGACAGTTTCCTCCTACGAGCAGTACTTC
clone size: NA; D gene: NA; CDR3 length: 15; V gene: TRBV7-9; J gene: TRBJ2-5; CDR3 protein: CASSFTGGFQETQYF; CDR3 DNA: TGTGCCAGCAGCTTTACGGGGGGCTTCCAAGAGACCCAGTACTTC
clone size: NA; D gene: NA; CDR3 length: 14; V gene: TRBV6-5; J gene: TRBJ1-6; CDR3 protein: CASRKGVDNSPLHF; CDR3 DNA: TGCGCCAGCAGGAAAGGGGTTGACAATTCACCCCTCCACTTT
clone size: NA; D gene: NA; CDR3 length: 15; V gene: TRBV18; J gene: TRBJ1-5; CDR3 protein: CASSPKVGAGQPQHF; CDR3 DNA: TGTGCCAGCTCACCAAAGGTGGGGGCCGGACAGCCCCAGCATTTT
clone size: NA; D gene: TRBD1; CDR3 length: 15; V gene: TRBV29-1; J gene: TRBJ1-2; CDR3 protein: CSVKGQSLTNYGYTF; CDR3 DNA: TGCAGCGTAAAGGGACAGTCGCTAACTAACTATGGCTACACCTTC
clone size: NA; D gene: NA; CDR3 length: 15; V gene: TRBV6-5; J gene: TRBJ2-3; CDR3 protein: CASSYSPGGTDTQYF; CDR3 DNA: TGTGCCAGCAGTTACTCGCCAGGGGGCACAGATACGCAGTATTTT
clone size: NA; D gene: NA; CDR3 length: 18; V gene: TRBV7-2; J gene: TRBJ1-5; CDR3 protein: CASSLEGQGGTFNQPQHF; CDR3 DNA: TGTGCCAGCAGCTTAGAAGGACAAGGAGGAACCTTCAATCAGCCCCAGCATTTT
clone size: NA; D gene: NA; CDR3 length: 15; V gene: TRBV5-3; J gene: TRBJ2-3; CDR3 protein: CARSSDSHRTDTQYF; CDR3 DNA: TGTGCCAGAAGCTCTGACTCCCACCGCACAGATACGCAGTATTTT
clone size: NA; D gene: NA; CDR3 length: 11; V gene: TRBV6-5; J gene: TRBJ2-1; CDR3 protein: CASSNYNEQFF; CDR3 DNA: TGTGCCAGCAGTAACTACAATGAGCAGTTCTTC
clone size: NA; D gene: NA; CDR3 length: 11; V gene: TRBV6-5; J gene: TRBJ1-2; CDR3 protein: CASSDLYGYTF; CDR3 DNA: TGTGCCAGCAGTGACCTCTATGGCTACACCTTC
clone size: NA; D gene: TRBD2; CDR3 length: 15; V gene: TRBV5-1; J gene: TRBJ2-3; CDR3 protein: CASSLTSGITDTQYF; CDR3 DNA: TGCGCCAGCAGCTTGACTAGCGGGATAACAGATACGCAGTATTTT
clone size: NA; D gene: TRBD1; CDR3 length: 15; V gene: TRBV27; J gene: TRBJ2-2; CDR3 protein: CASSPGTVNTGELFF; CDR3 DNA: TGTGCCAGCAGTCCCGGGACAGTAAACACCGGGGAGCTGTTTTTT
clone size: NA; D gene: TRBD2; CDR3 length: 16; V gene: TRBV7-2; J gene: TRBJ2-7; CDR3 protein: CASSLEAGAQAYEQYF; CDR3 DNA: TGTGCCAGCAGCTTAGAAGCGGGGGCCCAAGCCTACGAGCAGTACTTC
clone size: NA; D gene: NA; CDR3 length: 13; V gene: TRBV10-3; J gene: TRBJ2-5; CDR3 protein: CAISEGQPHEQYF; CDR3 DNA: TGTGCCATCAGTGAAGGCCAGCCCCATGAGCAGTACTTC
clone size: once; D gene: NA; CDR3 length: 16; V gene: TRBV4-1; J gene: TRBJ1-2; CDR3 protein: CASSPTPARGTYGYTF; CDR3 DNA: TGCGCCAGCAGTCCCACGCCGGCCAGGGGAACCTATGGCTACACCTTC
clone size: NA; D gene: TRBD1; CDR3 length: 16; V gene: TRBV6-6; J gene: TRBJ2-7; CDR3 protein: CASSISGTGFSYEQYF; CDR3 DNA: TGTGCCAGCAGTATCTCCGGGACAGGGTTCTCCTACGAGCAGTACTTC
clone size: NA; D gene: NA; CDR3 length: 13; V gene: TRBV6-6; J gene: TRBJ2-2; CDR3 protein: CASSNQGTGELFF; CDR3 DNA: TGTGCCAGCAGTAATCAGGGTACCGGGGAGCTGTTTTTT
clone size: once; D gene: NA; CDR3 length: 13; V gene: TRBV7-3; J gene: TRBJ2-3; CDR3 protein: CASSRGGTDTQYF; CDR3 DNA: TGTGCCAGCAGCCGAGGCGGCACAGATACGCAGTATTTT
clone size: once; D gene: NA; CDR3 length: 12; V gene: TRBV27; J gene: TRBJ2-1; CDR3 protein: CASTDTYNEQFF; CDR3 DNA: TGTGCCAGCACCGACACCTACAATGAGCAGTTCTTC
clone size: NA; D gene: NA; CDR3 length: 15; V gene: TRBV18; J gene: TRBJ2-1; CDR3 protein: CASSPYSLENNEQFF; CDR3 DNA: TGTGCCAGCTCACCGTACAGCCTGGAAAACAATGAGCAGTTCTTC
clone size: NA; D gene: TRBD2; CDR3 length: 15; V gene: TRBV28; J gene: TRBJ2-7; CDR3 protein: CASSFIGLAGYEQYF; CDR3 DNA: TGTGCCAGCAGTTTTATTGGACTAGCGGGCTACGAGCAGTACTTC
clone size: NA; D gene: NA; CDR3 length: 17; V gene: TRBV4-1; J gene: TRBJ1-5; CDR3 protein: CASSQDLFRGSNQPQHF; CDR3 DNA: TGCGCCAGCAGCCAAGATTTGTTTAGGGGAAGCAATCAGCCCCAGCATTTT
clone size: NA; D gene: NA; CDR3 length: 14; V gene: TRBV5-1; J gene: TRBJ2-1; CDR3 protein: CASSLVPGNGEQFF; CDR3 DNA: TGCGCCAGCAGCTTGGTTCCGGGGAACGGTGAGCAGTTCTTC
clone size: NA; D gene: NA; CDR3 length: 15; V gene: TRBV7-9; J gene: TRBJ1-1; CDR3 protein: CASSLPLQVNTEAFF; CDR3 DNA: TGTGCCAGCAGCTTACCACTACAGGTGAACACTGAAGCTTTCTTT
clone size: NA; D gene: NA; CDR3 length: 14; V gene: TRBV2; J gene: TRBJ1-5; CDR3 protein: CASSGQLSNQPQHF; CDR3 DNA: TGTGCCAGCAGTGGACAGCTCAGCAATCAGCCCCAGCATTTT
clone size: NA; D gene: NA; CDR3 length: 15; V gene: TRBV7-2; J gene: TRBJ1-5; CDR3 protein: CASSLVWGSNQPQHF; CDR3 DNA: TGTGCCAGCAGCTTAGTATGGGGGAGCAATCAGCCCCAGCATTTT
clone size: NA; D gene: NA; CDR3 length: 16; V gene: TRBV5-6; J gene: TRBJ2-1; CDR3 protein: CASSPSDGSSYNEQFF; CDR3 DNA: TGTGCCAGCAGCCCATCCGACGGGAGCTCCTACAATGAGCAGTTCTTC
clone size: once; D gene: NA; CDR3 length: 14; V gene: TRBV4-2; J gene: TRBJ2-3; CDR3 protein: CASSQVGETDTQYF; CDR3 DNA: TGTGCCAGCAGCCAAGTCGGTGAGACAGATACGCAGTATTTT
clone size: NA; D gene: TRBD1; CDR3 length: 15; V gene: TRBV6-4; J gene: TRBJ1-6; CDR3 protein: CASSEGQGSGSPLHF; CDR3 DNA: TGTGCCAGCAGTGAAGGACAGGGGAGTGGATCACCCCTCCACTTT
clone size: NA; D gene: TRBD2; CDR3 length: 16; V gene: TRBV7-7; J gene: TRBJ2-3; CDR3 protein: CASSGSGRAGTDTQYF; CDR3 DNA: TGTGCTAGCAGCGGAAGCGGGAGGGCAGGCACAGATACGCAGTATTTT
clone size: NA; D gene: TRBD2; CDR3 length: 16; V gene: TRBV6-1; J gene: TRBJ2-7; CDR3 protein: CASSEASGRDSYEQYF; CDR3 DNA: TGTGCCAGCAGTGAGGCTAGCGGGAGGGATTCCTACGAGCAGTACTTC
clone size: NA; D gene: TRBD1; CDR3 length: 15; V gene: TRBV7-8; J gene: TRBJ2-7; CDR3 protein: CASSLAGTGVYEQYF; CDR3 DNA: TGTGCCAGCAGCTTAGCAGGGACAGGGGTCTACGAGCAGTACTTC
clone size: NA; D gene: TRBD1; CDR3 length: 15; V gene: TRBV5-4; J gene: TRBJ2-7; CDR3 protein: CASQISGQGSYEQYF; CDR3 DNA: TGTGCCAGCCAAATCTCCGGACAGGGATCCTACGAGCAGTACTTC
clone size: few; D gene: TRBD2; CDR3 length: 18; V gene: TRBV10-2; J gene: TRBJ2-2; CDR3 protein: CASSALQMGLANTGELFF; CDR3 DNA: TGCGCCAGCAGTGCATTACAGATGGGACTAGCCAACACCGGGGAGCTGTTTTTT
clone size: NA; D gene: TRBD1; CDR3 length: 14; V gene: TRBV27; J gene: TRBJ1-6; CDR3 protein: CASRLDRASSPLHF; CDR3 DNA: TGTGCCAGCAGACTCGACAGGGCAAGTTCACCCCTCCACTTT
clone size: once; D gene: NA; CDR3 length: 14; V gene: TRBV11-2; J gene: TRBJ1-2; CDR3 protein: CASSSTGQDYGYTF; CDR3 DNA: TGTGCCAGCAGCTCAACCGGGCAGGACTATGGCTACACCTTC
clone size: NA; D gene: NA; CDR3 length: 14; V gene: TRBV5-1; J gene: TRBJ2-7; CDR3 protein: CASSSTDLAYEQYF; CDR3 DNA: TGCGCCAGCAGCTCGACGGACTTGGCCTACGAGCAGTACTTC
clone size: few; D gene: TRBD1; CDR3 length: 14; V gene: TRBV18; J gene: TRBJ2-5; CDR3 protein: CASASGQGKATQYF; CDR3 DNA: TGTGCCAGCGCCTCTGGACAGGGAAAGGCGACCCAGTACTTC
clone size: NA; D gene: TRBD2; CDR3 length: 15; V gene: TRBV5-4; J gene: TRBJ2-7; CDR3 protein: CASSTGLAKSYEQYF; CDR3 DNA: TGTGCCAGCAGCACAGGACTAGCGAAATCCTACGAGCAGTACTTC
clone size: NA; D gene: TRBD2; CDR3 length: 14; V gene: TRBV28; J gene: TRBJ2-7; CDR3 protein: CASTGGWGRREQYF; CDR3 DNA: TGTGCCAGCACCGGGGGGTGGGGTCGGCGCGAGCAGTACTTC
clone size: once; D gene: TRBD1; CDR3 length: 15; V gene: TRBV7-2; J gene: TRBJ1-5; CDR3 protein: CASSLDNRGNQPQHF; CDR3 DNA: TGTGCCAGCAGCTTAGACAACAGGGGGAATCAGCCCCAGCATTTT
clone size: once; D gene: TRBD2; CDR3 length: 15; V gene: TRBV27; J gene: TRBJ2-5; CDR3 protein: CASSFWRGVQETQYF; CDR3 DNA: TGTGCCAGCAGTTTCTGGCGGGGGGTACAAGAGACCCAGTACTTC